The present TCR beta chain was sequenced within a study of human T cells and chemical hapten exposure. Time point described: pre-sensitization, week 0. Specified treatment: therapeutic diphenylcyclopropenone sensitization with weekly scalp DPC. Whole blood, unfractionated, served as the material for total RNA extraction. The CDR3 extends over 15 amino acids. Germline CDR1 MNHEY, CDR2 SVGAGI. Trimming took 4 bases from V and 6 from J; bases not matched to a gene: 1. TCRdb called the RACE reads again in MiXCR, with one record for every CDR3 protein. The table has approximately 370,000 distinct CDR3 sequences, over 5% seen once.

Sequenced here: whole blood, sampled in connection with sensitization to the hapten diphenylcyclopropenone (DPC). The clonotype comes from a woman aged 18 to 35 with alopecia areata. Some clones in this sample may be carry-over from other donors' samples. This rearrangement joins TRBV6-5 to TRBJ2-2, with TRBD2 identical over 14 bases. The CDR3 protein is CASSWTSGGPGELFF. The CDR3 bases are TGTGCCAGCAGTTGGACTAGCGGGGGGCCCGGGGAGCTGTTTTTT.